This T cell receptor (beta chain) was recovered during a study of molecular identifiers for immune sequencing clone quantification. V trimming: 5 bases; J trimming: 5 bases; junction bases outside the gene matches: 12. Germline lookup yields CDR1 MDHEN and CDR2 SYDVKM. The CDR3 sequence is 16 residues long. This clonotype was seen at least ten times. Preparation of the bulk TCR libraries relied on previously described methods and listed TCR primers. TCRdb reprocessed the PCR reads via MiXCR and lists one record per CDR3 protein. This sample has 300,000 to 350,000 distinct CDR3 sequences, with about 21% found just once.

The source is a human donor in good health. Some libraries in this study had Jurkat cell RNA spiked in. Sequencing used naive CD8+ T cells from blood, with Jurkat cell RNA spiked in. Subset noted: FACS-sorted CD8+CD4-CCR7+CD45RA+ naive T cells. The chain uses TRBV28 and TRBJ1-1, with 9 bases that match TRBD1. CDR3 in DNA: TGTGCCAGCAGTCCAGAAGACAGGGGGTTTAGAACTGAAGCTTTCTTT. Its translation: CASSPEDRGFRTEAFF.